This is a list of T cell receptor beta chains from one sample in a study of response to subunit inactivated influenza vaccine. From the RT-PCR reads, TCRdb called clonotypes with MiXCR, one entry per CDR3 protein. Among 400,000 to 550,000 distinct CDR3 sequences listed, about 25% were seen once. This specimen consisted of CD4+ T cells sorted from PBMCs, obtained 5 days after vaccination. Receptors were obtained from a man over 45 who received an inactivated influenza vaccine. Both conserved end residues are part of each CDR3. The order of the fields is clone size, D gene, V gene, CDR3 length, J gene, CDR3 protein, CDR3 DNA. D genes are given only for firm matches. Clone sizes are given selectively: once, few, many, or a class where the clone is expanded.

.,TRBD2,TRBV4-3,16,TRBJ2-7,CASSQDYGGSAYEQYF,TGCGCCAGCAGCCAAGATTACGGGGGGTCCGCCTACGAGCAGTACTTC
.,TRBD1,TRBV7-9,15,TRBJ2-7,CASSPARTGSYEQYF,TGTGCCAGCAGCCCTGCCCGGACAGGTAGCTACGAGCAGTACTTC
.,TRBD1,TRBV7-9,15,TRBJ2-6,CASSDRGGGANVLTF,TGTGCCAGCTCGGACAGGGGTGGTGGGGCCAACGTCCTGACTTTC
.,TRBD2,TRBV20-1,13,TRBJ2-7,CSARGEGYYEQYF,TGCAGTGCTAGGGGGGAGGGTTACTACGAGCAGTACTTC
.,.,TRBV20-1,15,TRBJ2-3,CSASGRVSSTDTQYF,TGCAGTGCTAGTGGCAGGGTTTCTAGCACAGATACGCAGTATTTT
few,TRBD1,TRBV5-1,17,TRBJ1-5,CASSPLGGDSNNQPQHF,TGCGCCAGCAGCCCACTTGGGGGGGACAGCAACAATCAGCCCCAGCATTTT
few,TRBD1,TRBV12-3/TRBV12-4,15,TRBJ2-7,CASSRDRGRSYEQYF,TGTGCCAGCAGTCGTGACAGGGGGAGATCCTACGAGCAGTACTTC
.,TRBD1,TRBV6-1,15,TRBJ2-1,CASSERTGSFNEQFF,TGTGCCAGCAGTGAGAGGACAGGGTCTTTCAATGAGCAGTTCTTC
few,.,TRBV20-1,13,TRBJ1-1,CSARETANTEAFF,TGCAGTGCTAGAGAAACAGCGAACACTGAAGCTTTCTTT
few,.,TRBV27,14,TRBJ2-3,CASSTKTGGDTQYF,TGTGCCAGCAGTACCAAGACAGGCGGGGATACGCAGTATTTT
few,.,TRBV20-1,13,TRBJ2-3,CSASAGFTDTQYF,TGCAGTGCCAGTGCAGGGTTCACAGATACGCAGTATTTT
.,.,TRBV20-1,15,TRBJ2-7,CSARDWPRGGNEQYF,TGCAGTGCTAGAGACTGGCCCAGGGGCGGGAACGAGCAGTACTTC
.,.,TRBV29-1,13,TRBJ2-7,CSGASAGGAEQYF,TGCAGCGGTGCGTCAGCGGGTGGGGCCGAGCAGTACTTC
.,TRBD2,TRBV28,15,TRBJ2-1,CASSSLADLYNEQFF,TGTGCCAGCAGTTCACTAGCGGACCTCTACAATGAGCAGTTCTTC
.,TRBD1,TRBV5-1,15,TRBJ2-1,CASSFGQGPLNEQFF,TGCGCCAGCAGCTTTGGACAGGGCCCCCTCAATGAGCAGTTCTTC
.,.,TRBV20-1,12,TRBJ2-7,CSAGPTGYEQYF,TGCAGTGCTGGTCCGACAGGATACGAGCAGTACTTC
.,.,TRBV9,13,TRBJ1-2,CASSETTGHGYTF,TGTGCCAGCAGCGAGACCACAGGGCATGGCTACACCTTC
.,TRBD2,TRBV6-1,13,TRBJ2-5,CATCRTRQETQYF,TGTGCCACCTGCAGGACTAGACAAGAGACCCAGTACTTC
.,TRBD1,TRBV7-9,13,TRBJ2-1,CASSTGTVNEQFF,TGTGCCAGCAGTACGGGGACAGTTAATGAGCAGTTCTTC
few,.,TRBV20-1,13,TRBJ2-5,CSPSTSYQETQYF,TGCAGTCCCTCCACGAGTTACCAAGAGACCCAGTACTTC
few,.,TRBV20-1,15,TRBJ2-7,CSAREGRRGSYEQYF,TGCAGTGCTAGAGAAGGTCGGCGAGGCTCATACGAGCAGTACTTC
few,.,TRBV5-5,15,TRBJ2-7,CASSLLGTSTYEQYF,TGTGCCAGCAGCTTATTGGGGACATCAACCTACGAGCAGTACTTC
few,TRBD1,TRBV20-1,13,TRBJ2-7,CSASDPTGGEQYF,TGCAGTGCTAGCGACCCCACAGGGGGCGAGCAGTACTTC
.,TRBD1,TRBV5-1,15,TRBJ2-7,CASSSQGTGAYEQYF,TGCGCCAGCAGCTCTCAAGGGACAGGGGCCTACGAGCAGTACTTC
.,.,TRBV12-3/TRBV12-4,15,TRBJ1-5,CASKPGVNSNQPQHF,TGTGCCAGCAAGCCCGGGGTGAATAGCAATCAGCCCCAGCATTTT
.,.,TRBV20-1,14,TRBJ2-4,CSARWSGVKNIQYF,TGCAGTGCTAGATGGTCAGGGGTCAAAAACATTCAGTACTTC
.,.,TRBV14,17,TRBJ2-5,CASSQGRPWGRRETQYF,TGTGCCAGCAGCCAAGGTCGTCCATGGGGCAGGAGGGAGACCCAGTACTTC
.,.,TRBV10-3,14,TRBJ2-3,CAIRTSPLEDTQYF,TGTGCCATCAGAACTAGCCCCTTGGAGGATACGCAGTATTTT
few,TRBD2,TRBV28,13,TRBJ2-5,CASREGTKETQYF,TGTGCCAGCAGGGAAGGGACTAAAGAGACCCAGTACTTC
many,.,TRBV30,12,TRBJ2-7,CAWKGRPAEQYF,TGTGCCTGGAAAGGGCGGCCCGCCGAGCAGTACTTC
.,.,TRBV5-1,12,TRBJ2-7,CASSAGYHEQYF,TGCGCCAGCAGCGCAGGGTACCACGAGCAGTACTTC
.,.,TRBV6-1,16,TRBJ2-6,CASMRSSVSGANVLTF,TGTGCCAGCATGAGGTCTAGTGTTTCCGGGGCCAACGTCCTGACTTTC
.,TRBD1,TRBV6-5,16,TRBJ2-3,CASSYSQTGGTDTQYF,TGTGCCAGCAGTTACTCGCAGACAGGGGGGACAGATACGCAGTATTTT
.,.,TRBV28,12,TRBJ2-5,CASAGTVETQYF,TGTGCCAGCGCCGGGACTGTAGAGACCCAGTACTTC
few,.,TRBV5-1,18,TRBJ2-2,CASSLSLYGPTNTGELFF,TGCGCCAGCAGCTTGTCCCTCTACGGGCCGACGAACACCGGGGAGCTGTTTTTT
.,.,TRBV7-2,16,TRBJ2-7,CASSSPIGGPNPEQYF,TGTGCCAGCAGTTCCCCTATCGGGGGACCCAACCCAGAGCAGTACTTC
few,.,TRBV28,15,TRBJ1-4,CASSLVRTLNEKLFF,TGTGCCAGCAGTTTAGTAAGGACCCTTAATGAAAAACTGTTTTTT
.,.,TRBV20-1,14,TRBJ2-1,CSARGRDIYNEQFF,TGCAGTGCTAGAGGACGTGACATTTACAATGAGCAGTTCTTC
.,.,TRBV5-6,15,TRBJ1-5,CASSPWGRGDQPQHF,TGTGCCAGCAGCCCCTGGGGCAGGGGTGATCAGCCCCAGCATTTT
once,TRBD2,TRBV20-1,15,TRBJ2-1,CSGTELAGGNNEQFF,TGCAGTGGAACTGAACTAGCGGGGGGTAACAATGAGCAGTTCTTC
.,.,TRBV28,13,TRBJ2-5,CASSSPLGVAQYF,TGTGCCAGCAGTTCCCCCCTTGGGGTGGCCCAGTACTTC
few,TRBD1,TRBV7-9,17,TRBJ1-4,CASSSDRGVATNEKLFF,TGTGCCAGCAGCTCGGACAGGGGCGTAGCAACTAATGAAAAACTGTTTTTT
.,.,TRBV20-1,14,TRBJ2-2,CSARKTIYTGELFF,TGCAGTGCTAGAAAGACTATCTACACCGGGGAGCTGTTTTTT
.,TRBD2,TRBV7-2,16,TRBJ2-7,CASSSLGLAGGGEQYF,TGTGCCAGCAGCTCCCTTGGGCTAGCGGGAGGAGGCGAGCAGTACTTC
few,.,TRBV6-5,16,TRBJ1-5,CASSLQEIYSNQPQHF,TGTGCCAGCAGCTTACAGGAGATCTATAGCAATCAGCCCCAGCATTTT
.,.,TRBV20-1,14,TRBJ2-2,CSASGESNTGELFF,TGCAGTGCTAGTGGGGAGTCGAACACCGGGGAGCTGTTTTTT
.,TRBD2,TRBV12-3/TRBV12-4,13,TRBJ2-1,CASNRAGGAEQFF,TGTGCTAGCAATCGAGCGGGGGGGGCTGAGCAGTTCTTC
.,.,TRBV15,12,TRBJ1-2,CATSRGGYGYTF,TGTGCCACCAGCAGAGGCGGGTATGGCTACACCTTC
.,TRBD1,TRBV11-2,18,TRBJ2-6,CASSLGGTGTSGANVLTF,TGTGCCAGCAGCTTAGGGGGGACAGGTACATCTGGGGCCAACGTCCTGACTTTC
.,.,TRBV7-2,16,TRBJ2-6,CASSQGTASGANVLTF,TGTGCCAGCAGCCAAGGGACGGCCTCTGGGGCCAACGTCCTGACTTTC
.,TRBD2,TRBV20-1,12,TRBJ2-3,CSAHLGGGAFHF,TGCAGTGCTCACCTCGGGGGGGGTGCTTTTCATTTT
.,TRBD2,TRBV29-1,16,TRBJ2-2,CSVALAGGPSSGELFF,TGCAGCGTCGCCCTAGCGGGAGGGCCCTCGTCAGGGGAGCTGTTTTTT
.,.,TRBV14,14,TRBJ2-2,CASSQAGVTGELFF,TGTGCCAGCAGCCAAGCGGGGGTTACCGGGGAGCTGTTTTTT
.,.,TRBV28,16,TRBJ2-4,CASSLGVVAAKNIQYF,TGTGCCAGCAGTTTAGGTGTGGTCGCGGCCAAAAACATTCAGTACTTC
.,.,TRBV15,12,TRBJ2-5,CATSRAQETQYF,TGTGCCACCAGCAGAGCGCAGGAGACCCAGTACTTC